The next 30 T cell receptor beta chains were all read from a single sample in a study of T cell changes during pregnancy in multiple sclerosis (dated by TCRdb to the late 2010s). Libraries were constructed by the immunoSEQ multiplex PCR assay. TCRdb took this table from immuneACCESS and kept in-frame rearrangements with V and J called. Such tables lack part of the clones; where checked against another copy, unresolved V genes explain under half of the gap, and the rest is unexplained. This sample lists around 32,000 clones; 75% to 95% were detected once. Of the sample, under 5% falls within the top ten clones. Here the sequenced sample was CD8+ T cells from peripheral blood mononuclear cells, taken in the second trimester of pregnancy. Receptors were obtained from a female donor in good health, enrolled as a control in a pregnancy study.

This clone was observed a few times. This sequence joins TRBV30 and TRBJ1-1; 10 bases fit TRBD1. This CDR3 comprises 15 residues. Germline loops: CDR1 GTSNPN, CDR2 SVGIG (reference sequence). The V segment lost 3 bases and the J segment 0 bases; nucleotides outside the gene matches: 4. Written as DNA, the CDR3 is TGTGCCTGGAGCCGGGGACAGGGGATGAACACTGAAGCTTTCTTT. This encodes CAWSRGQGMNTEAFF.

The J gene is TRBJ2-3, the V gene TRBV5-1, with D unresolved. V shed 4 bases and J shed 1 base, with 19 bases lying between them. The CDR3 loop spans 17 amino acids. The germline gives CDR1 SGHRS, CDR2 YFSETQ. DNA for the CDR3: TGCGCCAGCAGCCCCCTCTGGTTTTTGGGCCGCACAGATACGCAGTATTTT. This encodes CASSPLWFLGRTDTQYF.

The chain carries TRBV27 and TRBJ1-6; 7 nucleotides agree with TRBD1. With 0 bases clipped from V and 7 bases from J, the junction kept 6 bases outside the gene matches. The CDR3 consists of 16 residues. From germline, CDR1 is MNHEY and CDR2 SMNVEV (reference sequence). CDR3 bases: TGTGCCAGCAGTTTATCCCCCGGACAGGCAAATTCACCCCTCCACTTT. It is translated as CASSLSPGQANSPLHF.

This chain connects TRBV4-3 to TRBJ1-1, with D hard to call. Germline V gives CDR1 LGHNA, CDR2 YSLEER. The CDR3 has 15 amino acids. Trimming left V 4 bases short and J 4 bases short, with 16 bases between. The CDR3 spells CASSPMASGFTEAFF. Here the CDR3 DNA reads TGCGCCAGCAGCCCCATGGCGTCCGGGTTCACTGAAGCTTTCTTT.

The count of this clone is one. The CDR3: CASSLGLAGAVSYEQYF. The CDR3, as DNA: TGTGCCAGCAGCCTGGGACTAGCGGGGGCCGTTTCCTACGAGCAGTACTTC. The chain is built from TRBV5-6 and TRBJ2-7, with 14 bases identical to TRBD2. V trimming: 4 bases; J trimming: 1 base; junction bases outside the gene matches: 7. The germline CDR1 and CDR2 sequences are SGHDT and YYEEEE. This CDR3 comprises 17 residues. Combining the CDR3 with reference TRBV5-6 and TRBJ2-7 gives the whole variable domain DAGVTQSPTHLIKTRGQQVTLRCSPKSGHDTVSWYQQALGQGPQFIFQYYEEEERQRGNFPDRFSGHQFPNYSSELNVNALLLGDSALYLCASSLGLAGAVSYEQYFGPGTRLTVT.

The V call is TRBV4-1, the J call TRBJ2-7, with 9 nucleotides matching TRBD1. Per germline, CDR1 MGHRA and CDR2 YSYEKL. J lost 7 bases, V lost 1 base, and 11 bases had no gene match. The CDR3 contains 16 residues. In DNA, the CDR3 is TGCGCCAGCAGCCAAGTACGGACAGGGGCAGCTATTGAGCAGTACTTC. It is translated as CASSQVRTGAAIEQYF.

V usage is TRBV21-1 and J usage is TRBJ2-1; the D call TRBD1 from the table was never checked on the DNA. TRBV21-1 is deemed a pseudogene. The CDR3 spans 12 residues. The CDR3 DNA reads as TGTGCCAGCAGCAGGGACAGGAATGAGCAGTTCTTC. Translating gives CASSRDRNEQFF.

This chain connects TRBV7-7 to TRBJ2-1; D may be TRBD1 (6 bases). The CDR3 contains 14 residues. Germline CDR1 and CDR2: SSHAT and FNYEAQ (reference sequence). V shed 2 bases and J shed 8 bases, with 13 bases lying between them. CDR3 bases: TGTGCCAGCAGCTTAACAGGGAAGGGATATGAGCAGTTCTTC. Translated, it gives CASSLTGKGYEQFF.

CDR3: CASTIRGGGAEGNEQFF. The CDR3 DNA reads as TGTGCCAGCACCATCAGGGGCGGGGGGGCGGAGGGGAATGAGCAGTTCTTC. The V call is TRBV13, the J call TRBJ2-1; 9 nucleotides match TRBD2. Germline lookup yields CDR1 PRHDT and CDR2 FYEKMQ (reference sequence). The length of the CDR3 is 17 residues. V gave up 7 bases and J gave up 7 bases; unmatched junction bases: 17.

The gene calls are TRBV2 and TRBJ2-5; D gene unclear. CDR1 and CDR2 from the germline V gene are SNHLY and FYNNEI. This CDR3 is 13 amino acids long. V lost 5 bases to trimming and J lost 2 bases, with 9 bases between them. DNA for the CDR3: TGTGCCAGCAGTCGCACTATACAAGAGACCCAGTACTTC. It is translated as CASSRTIQETQYF.

This rearrangement joins TRBV7-9 to TRBJ1-2; maybe TRBD1 (5 bases). The V and J ends lost 4 bases and 3 bases respectively, with 9 bases between them. The CDR3 is 13 amino acids. Germline CDR1 is SEHNR and CDR2 is FQNEAQ (reference sequence). CDR3 region: CASSSTVDYGYTF. In nucleotides, the CDR3 is TGTGCCAGCAGCTCGACAGTAGACTATGGCTACACCTTC. The variable domain in full, completed from reference TRBV7-9 and TRBJ1-2, reads DTGVSQNPRHKITKRGQNVTFRCDPISEHNRLYWYRQTLGQGPEFLTYFQNEAQLEKSRLLSDRFSAERPKGSFSTLEIQRTEQGDSAMYLCASSSTVDYGYTFGSGTRLTVV.

The gene calls are TRBV7-9 and TRBJ2-2; tentative D call: TRBD1 (5 bases). This CDR3 has 14 amino acids. Looked up from germline, CDR1 is SEHNR and CDR2 is FQNEAQ (reference sequence). Trimming cost V 2 bases and J 3 bases, with 7 bases left between them. CDR3 nucleotide sequence: TGTGCCAGCAGCTTAAGGGGATACACCGGGGAGCTGTTTTTT. Amino acid sequence: CASSLRGYTGELFF. Looking up the rest from reference TRBV7-9 and TRBJ2-2 gives the full variable domain: DTGVSQNPRHKITKRGQNVTFRCDPISEHNRLYWYRQTLGQGPEFLTYFQNEAQLEKSRLLSDRFSAERPKGSFSTLEIQRTEQGDSAMYLCASSLRGYTGELFFGEGSRLTVL.

The V gene is TRBV5-1, the J gene TRBJ1-1; TRBD1 might be the D (6 bases). Per the germline V gene, CDR1 is SGHRS and CDR2 is YFSETQ. Trimming left V 2 bases short and J 4 bases short, with 9 bases between. This CDR3 region has 13 residues. In nucleotides, the CDR3 is TGCGCCAGCAGCTTAGCAGGGGCCACTGAAGCTTTCTTT. This sequence encodes CASSLAGATEAFF.

The chain uses TRBV5-6 and TRBJ2-2; possibly TRBD2 for D (6 bases). The CDR3 totals 16 residues. The germline V gene encodes CDR1 SGHDT and CDR2 YYEEEE. Trimming left V 4 bases short and J 7 bases short, with 20 bases between. The DNA of the CDR3 is TGTGCCAGCAGCGCGGCCCAAGCCGGGGAGGACGGGGAGCTGTTTTTT. This encodes CASSAAQAGEDGELFF.

This chain uses TRBV4-2 with TRBJ1-1; TRBD1 is a possible D gene (5 bases). This CDR3 spans 15 amino acids. CDR1 is LGHNA and CDR2 is YNFKEQ in the germline V gene. V lost 4 bases to trimming and J lost 1 base, with 13 bases between them. CDR3 DNA sequence: TGTGCCAGCAGCCCAACAACGGGGGGGAACACTGAAGCTTTCTTT. This codes for CASSPTTGGNTEAFF.

This chain connects TRBV9 to TRBJ1-1; TRBD1 matches 7 bases. The CDR3 sequence is 14 residues long. Trimming at V came to 2 bases and at J to 3 bases, leaving 4 bases not matched to a gene. Germline CDR1 reads SGDLS; CDR2 reads YYNGEE. The CDR3 region has the DNA TGTGCCAGCAGCGTGACACAGGGGCACACTGAAGCTTTCTTT. The encoded protein is CASSVTQGHTEAFF.

This clone occurred once. The rearrangement joins TRBV4-3 to TRBJ2-2, with D perhaps matching TRBD1 (5 bases). V lost 2 bases and J 4 bases, leaving 17 bases between the germline ends. The CDR3 runs to 17 residues. Per germline, CDR1 LGHNA and CDR2 YSLEER. The CDR3 is CASSQSSQGMGTGELFF. The CDR3 nucleotides read TGCGCCAGCAGCCAAAGCAGTCAGGGCATGGGCACCGGGGAGCTGTTTTTT.

The rearrangement links TRBV5-5 to TRBJ2-7, with D maybe TRBD2 (5 bases). V lost 2 bases to trimming and J lost 0 bases, with 12 bases between them. The germline V gene has CDR1 SGHKS and CDR2 YYEKEE (reference sequence). This CDR3 region has 15 residues. CDR3 sequence reads: CASSFRGPDSYEQYF. DNA of the CDR3: TGTGCCAGCAGCTTTCGCGGGCCCGACTCCTACGAGCAGTACTTC.

In its sample, this clone was seen once. V usage is TRBV30 and J usage is TRBJ2-7; D not certain. The CDR3 length is 11 residues. Trimming stripped 0 bases from V and 6 bases from J, with 6 bases between. Germline CDR1 GTSNPN, CDR2 SVGIG (reference sequence). DNA for the CDR3: TGTGCCTGGAGTGTATCTAGCGAGCAGTACTTC. It encodes CAWSVSSEQYF.

This clone was recorded only once. This chain connects TRBV5-6 to TRBJ1-1, with a weak D call TRBD1 (6 bases). In germline, CDR1 is SGHDT, CDR2 YYEEEE. The V end lost 4 bases, the J end lost 5 bases, and 15 bases lay between the germline ends. This CDR3 region has 14 residues. Here the CDR3 DNA reads TGTGCCAGCAGCAGAACAGGGCCCGATACTGAAGCTTTCTTT. Protein: CASSRTGPDTEAFF.

The V and J genes are TRBV9 and TRBJ2-3, with 12 bases matching TRBD2. Germline CDR1 is SGDLS and CDR2 is YYNGEE. The CDR3 contains 17 residues. V was clipped by 0 bases and J by 7 bases; unmatched bases: 9. The CDR3 nucleotides read TGTGCCAGCAGCGTAGAGAGGACTAGCGGGGAGGGGAATACGCAGTATTTT. Translating it yields CASSVERTSGEGNTQYF.

The rearrangement links TRBV5-6 to TRBJ1-1; no firm D call. Trimming took off 4 bases at V and 6 bases at J, with 13 bases between the two ends. Germline V gene data show CDR1 as SGHDT and CDR2 as YYEEEE. The CDR3 loop spans 13 amino acids. The CDR3: CASSGGSVAEAFF. CDR3 DNA sequence: TGTGCCAGCAGCGGCGGGAGCGTTGCTGAAGCTTTCTTT.

The chain has TRBV6-5 and TRBJ1-2; D uncertain. The CDR3 covers 15 residues. CDR1 and CDR2 (germline): MNHEY, SVGAGI. Trimming removed 1 base from V and 5 bases from J, with 14 bases in between. CDR3 sequence: CASSYYGESAYGYTF. The CDR3 coding sequence is TGTGCCAGCAGTTACTACGGGGAGTCAGCTTATGGCTACACCTTC.

The CDR3 DNA follows: TGTGCCAGCAGCGCCCGGGGGGGGGCGGTGGAGACCCAGTACTTC. This encodes CASSARGGAVETQYF. V is TRBV9 and J is TRBJ2-5, with 8 bases aligning to TRBD2. CDR1 and CDR2 from the germline V gene are SGDLS and YYNGEE. The CDR3 consists of 15 residues. V was clipped by 3 bases and J by 5 bases; unmatched bases: 9. Variable domain in full (rest from reference TRBV9 and TRBJ2-5): DSGVTQTPKHLITATGQRVTLRCSPRSGDLSVYWYQQSLDQGLQFLIQYYNGEERAKGNILERFSAQQFPDLHSELNLSSLELGDSALYFCASSARGGAVETQYFGPGTRLLVL.

V is TRBV10-3 and J is TRBJ2-7; 7 bases align to TRBD1. CDR1 is ENHRY and CDR2 is SYGVKD in the germline V gene. The V gene end was trimmed by 7 bases and the J gene end by 4 bases; junction bases not matched to a gene: 7. CDR3 size: 13 residues. The CDR3 sequence: CAITGTDRYEQYF. CDR3 DNA sequence: TGTGCCATCACGGGGACAGATCGGTACGAGCAGTACTTC.

The chain joins TRBV27 to TRBJ2-2; TRBD2 is a possible D gene (7 bases). The CDR3 is 16 residues long. Germline loops: CDR1 MNHEY, CDR2 SMNVEV (reference sequence). Trimming took off 1 base at V and 7 bases at J, with 16 bases between the two ends. In DNA, the CDR3 is TGTGCCAGCAGTTTATTGTTTCGGGGGGCAAGCGGGGAGCTGTTTTTT. Its translation is CASSLLFRGASGELFF.

This chain joins TRBV25-1 and TRBJ1-5; 7 bases map to TRBD1. Germline lookup yields CDR1 MGHDK and CDR2 SYGVNS. The CDR3 runs to 13 residues. With 4 bases clipped from V and 7 bases from J, the junction kept 4 bases outside the gene matches. The DNA of the CDR3 is TGTGCCAGCAGTGTCGACAGGGACCAGCCCCAGCATTTT. It specifies CASSVDRDQPQHF.

The CDR3 region has the DNA TGTGCCAGCAGTCCAGCGCCGGGACAGGGGGCACGGGAGCAGTACTTC. Translation: CASSPAPGQGAREQYF. The rearrangement links TRBV7-9 to TRBJ2-7; TRBD1 aligns across 12 bases. CDR3 size: 16 residues. J lost 7 bases, V lost 6 bases, and 13 bases had no gene match. Germline CDR1 reads SEHNR; CDR2 reads FQNEAQ (reference sequence).

This sequence joins TRBV7-9 and TRBJ1-6, with 7 bases aligning to TRBD1. Germline trimming cut 5 bases from V and 0 bases from J; bases unmatched to any gene: 7. The CDR3 totals 17 residues. Germline loops: CDR1 SEHNR, CDR2 FQNEAQ (reference sequence). The CDR3 reads CASSGYRGVSYNSPLHF. The DNA of the CDR3 is TGTGCCAGCAGCGGCTACAGGGGCGTCTCCTATAATTCACCCCTCCACTTT.

The chain joins TRBV7-3 to TRBJ2-1; TRBD2 might be the D (7 bases). V shed 2 bases and J shed 7 bases, with 12 bases lying between them. CDR1 and CDR2 (germline): SGHTA, FQGTGA. The CDR3 runs to 14 residues. The CDR3 sequence is CASSLAAGANEQFF. The CDR3 region has the DNA TGTGCCAGCAGCTTAGCTGCGGGGGCTAATGAGCAGTTCTTC.